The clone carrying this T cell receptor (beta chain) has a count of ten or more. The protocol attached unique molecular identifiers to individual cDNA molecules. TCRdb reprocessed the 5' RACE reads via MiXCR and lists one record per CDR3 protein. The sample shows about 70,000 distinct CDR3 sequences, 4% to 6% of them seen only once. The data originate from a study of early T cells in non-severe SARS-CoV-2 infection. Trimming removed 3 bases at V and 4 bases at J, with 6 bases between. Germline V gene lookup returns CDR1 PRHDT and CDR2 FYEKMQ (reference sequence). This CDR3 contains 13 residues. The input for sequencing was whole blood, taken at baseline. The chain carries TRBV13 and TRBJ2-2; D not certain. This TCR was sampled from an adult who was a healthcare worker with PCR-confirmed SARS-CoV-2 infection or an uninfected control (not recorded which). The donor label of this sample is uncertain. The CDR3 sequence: CASSFRTTGELFF. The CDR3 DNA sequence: TGTGCCAGCAGCTTCCGGACCACCGGGGAGCTGTTTTTT.